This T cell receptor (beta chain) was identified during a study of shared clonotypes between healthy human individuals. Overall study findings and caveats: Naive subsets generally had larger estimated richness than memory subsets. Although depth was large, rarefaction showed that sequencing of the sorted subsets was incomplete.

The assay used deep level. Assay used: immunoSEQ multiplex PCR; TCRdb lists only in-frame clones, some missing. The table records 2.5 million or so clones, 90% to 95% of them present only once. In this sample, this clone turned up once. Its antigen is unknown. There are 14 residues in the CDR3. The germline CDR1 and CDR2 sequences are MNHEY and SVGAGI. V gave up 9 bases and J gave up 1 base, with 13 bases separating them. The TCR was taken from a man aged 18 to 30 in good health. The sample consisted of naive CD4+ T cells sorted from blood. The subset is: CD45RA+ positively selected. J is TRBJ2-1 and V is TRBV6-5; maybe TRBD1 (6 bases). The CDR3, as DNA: TGTGCCAGTCGACCCAGGGGATCCTACAATGAGCAGTTCTTC. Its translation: CASRPRGSYNEQFF.